This is a list of T cell receptor beta chains from one sample in a study of blood T cell repertoires in COVID-19. Method: immunoSEQ multiplex PCR; TCRdb's copy keeps in-frame clones and lacks some. The sample holds just under 80,000 clones, 80% seen once. Input material: peripheral blood. The receptors were sampled from a woman aged 70-85 years with acute or convalescent COVID-19. The conserved cysteine and the conserved F or W are not part of the CDR3 here. Expanded clones get a size class; other rows say once, few or many, or leave the size out.

j_gene: TRBJ1-2
abundance: NA
v_gene: TRBV7-2
CDR3aa: ASSLDTVALGGYT

j_gene: TRBJ2-3
abundance: NA
v_gene: TRBV4-3
CDR3aa: ASSQYTSWTGGNTQY

j_gene: TRBJ1-2
abundance: NA
v_gene: TRBV24-1
CDR3aa: ATSDRRGRGYT

j_gene: TRBJ2-2
abundance: NA
v_gene: TRBV7-9
CDR3aa: ASTPPTRVYTGELF

j_gene: TRBJ2-3
abundance: NA
v_gene: TRBV27
CDR3aa: ASSWTGDTQY

j_gene: TRBJ1-2
abundance: NA
v_gene: TRBV19
CDR3aa: ASRQDTPSVRGGYT

j_gene: TRBJ1-5
abundance: NA
v_gene: TRBV7-2
CDR3aa: ASSEGQGGSQPQH

j_gene: TRBJ1-2
abundance: NA
v_gene: TRBV6-5
CDR3aa: ASSPGQAGSGYT

j_gene: TRBJ1-5
abundance: few
v_gene: TRBV5-1
CDR3aa: ASSVGGSNQPQH

j_gene: TRBJ2-3
abundance: NA
v_gene: TRBV15
CDR3aa: ATSRDGSTDTQY

j_gene: TRBJ1-1
abundance: NA
v_gene: TRBV19
CDR3aa: ATSTGYGTEAF

j_gene: TRBJ1-1
abundance: NA
v_gene: TRBV4-2
CDR3aa: ASSLQGQMNTEAF

j_gene: TRBJ1-6
abundance: once
v_gene: TRBV4-3
CDR3aa: ASSQTGSSPLH